This T cell receptor (beta chain) was sequenced for a study of cytomegalovirus exposure and HLA in healthy donors. Regarding the study as a whole: Cytomegalovirus association was listed for 164 TCR beta chains. Most sequenced TCRs were rare (though some public TCRs occurred in many donors).

V was pared by 5 bases and J by 4 bases, with 9 bases of the junction left unmatched. The V gene's germline CDR1 is SGHAT and CDR2 FQNNGV. The length of the CDR3 is 15 residues. All the people who gave samples were healthy bone marrow donors. Primers: 60 Vbeta forward and 13 Jbeta reverse. TCRdb keeps only in-frame clones here, not all; method: immunoSEQ multiplex PCR. Here the sample spans 140,000 to 150,000 clones, over 75% being singletons. This clone occurred a few times. Its antigen is not known. This clonotype originated in a middle-aged man in good health and CMV-seronegative. Sequencing was performed on PBMCs. The J gene is TRBJ2-5, the V gene TRBV11-2; 8 nucleotides align to TRBD2. CDR3 nucleotides: TGTGCCAGCAGCCCAGAGGCGGGAGGAGCAGAGACCCAGTACTTC. Protein sequence: CASSPEAGGAETQYF. Looking up the rest from reference TRBV11-2 and TRBJ2-5 gives the full variable domain: EAGVAQSPRYKIIEKRQSVAFWCNPISGHATLYWYQQILGQGPKLLIQFQNNGVVDDSQLPKDRFSAERLKGVDSTLKIQPAKLEDSAVYLCASSPEAGGAETQYFGPGTRLLVL.